This T cell receptor beta chain was recovered during a study of Ad26.COV2.S vaccination and SARS-CoV-2 variants (dated by TCRdb to about 2021). General notes on the study: Sequencing of the TCRbeta repertoire served to evaluate the specificity and breadth of SARS-CoV-2-reactive T cell receptors following Ad26.COV2.S vaccination. A total of around 32 samples were included in the TCR-sequenced set, comprising roughly 19 Ad26.COV2.S vaccine recipients, 5 placebo recipients and 8 SARS-CoV-2 convalescent individuals. What the work shows at the level of the full study, not this receptor alone: Substantial breadth of spike-specific CD8+ and CD4+ T cell responses was reported after vaccination. Comparable non-spike TCR breadth was observed between vaccine and placebo recipients, consistent with only spike being contained in the vaccine. The authors noted that total T cell responses may have been underestimated by the TCR breadth and depth analyses. Compared with placebo recipients, Ad26.COV2.S recipients showed higher spike-specific TCR breadth (P = 0.0014).

Notes on this clone: The clone's antigen remains unknown. The input lacks base qualities; no much larger clone sits a single base away.

For CDR1 and CDR2, the germline V gene lists SGHDT and YYEEEE. The CDR3 covers 14 residues, taking in both the cysteine and the phenylalanine. Left in the record is the CDR3 DNA by itself, 42 bases read in frame from the first base. Trimming costs V 2 bases and J 5 bases, and their ends lie 13 bases apart. The immunoSEQ Assay was the method used to sequence TCRbeta CDR3 regions. After extraction, genomic DNA underwent amplification by bias-controlled multiplex PCR, followed by high-throughput sequencing. In the paper's pipeline: To quantify the absolute abundance of each unique TCRbeta CDR3 region, sequences were collapsed and filtered. T cell fraction was estimated by normalization of TCRbeta template counts to usable DNA, with usable DNA being measured through amplification of reference genes present in all nucleated cells. Repertoire TCRs were annotated as SARS-CoV-2-specific when V gene, CDR3 amino acid sequence and J gene were exactly matched to a known reactive TCR set. The reference SARS-CoV-2 TCR set was derived from MIRA and filtered for enrichment in COVID-19-positive ImmuneCODE repertoires, a step that removed public or cross-reactive TCRs. Using the MIRA antigens, annotated TCRs were further analysed by specific ORF or by position within an ORF. Breadth was defined as annotated unique rearrangements over total unique productive rearrangements; depth was the summed frequency of those rearrangements. Two-sided Wilcoxon rank-sum tests were applied when comparing TCR breadth between groups. TCRdb's version of the immuneACCESS table is confined to in-frame rearrangements and falls short of the full clone set. An unresolved V gene accounts for under half of the shortfall where checked; the remainder is of unknown origin. From that table come the V and J calls and clone size; the DNA was used to work out D and trimming. Present in this sample are around 140,000 clones, 86% of which were seen just once. 5% of the sample is in the top ten clones.

This specimen's time point label, per the study, means: individuals recovered from natural SARS-CoV-2 infection. Recombination linked TRBV5-6 to TRBJ2-5; TRBD2 is a possible D gene, resting on 5 matching bases. This TCR was sampled from a human donor who had recovered from COVID-19. The material was peripheral blood, obtained after recovery from COVID-19. The CDR3 loop reads CASSLTPTGETQYF. The base sequence is TGTGCCAGCAGCTTAACTCCGACGGGGGAGACCCAGTACTTC.